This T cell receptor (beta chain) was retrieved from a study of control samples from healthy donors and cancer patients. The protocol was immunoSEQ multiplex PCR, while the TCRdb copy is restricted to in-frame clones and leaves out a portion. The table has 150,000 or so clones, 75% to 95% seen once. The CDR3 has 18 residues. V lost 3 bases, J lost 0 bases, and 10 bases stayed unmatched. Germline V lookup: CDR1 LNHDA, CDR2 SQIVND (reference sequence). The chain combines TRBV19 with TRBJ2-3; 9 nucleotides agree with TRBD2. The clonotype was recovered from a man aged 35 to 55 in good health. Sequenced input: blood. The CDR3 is CASSISGTSRTSTDTQYF. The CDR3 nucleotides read TGTGCCAGTAGTATCTCCGGGACTAGCAGAACTAGCACAGATACGCAGTATTTT. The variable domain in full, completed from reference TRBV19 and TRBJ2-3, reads DGGITQSPKYLFRKEGQNVTLSCEQNLNHDAMYWYRQDPGQGLRLIYYSQIVNDFQKGDIAEGYSVSREKKESFPLTVTSAQKNPTAFYLCASSISGTSRTSTDTQYFGPGTRLTVL.